These T cell receptor beta chains were read from a single sample in a study of T cell repertoires in cytomegalovirus infection. The antigens these receptors bind are not known. TCRdb re-called the reads with MiXCR, one entry per CDR3 protein. The sample carries 750,000 to 900,000 distinct CDR3 sequences, 29% recorded once. The sample consisted of cultured CD8+ T cells from PBMCs, taken from culture after CMV antigen stimulation. The receptors shown here come from a human donor in good health (CMV status not recorded). Some clones in this sample may be carry-over from other donors' samples. Both conserved end residues are part of each CDR3. Fields, in order: clone size, J gene, D gene, V gene, CDR3 DNA, CDR3 protein. The D gene is left open where the match is weak. Some rows mark clone size as missing; the rest say once, few, many or name a class of expanded clone.

clone_size: few
j_call: TRBJ2-7
d_call: TRBD2
v_call: TRBV10-3
cdr3_nt: TGTGCCATCCGATACGGGGGGGCCCCGACCTACGAGCAGTACTTC
cdr3_aa: CAIRYGGAPTYEQYF

clone_size: many
j_call: TRBJ2-2
d_call: -
v_call: TRBV6-2/TRBV6-3
cdr3_nt: TGTGCCAGCACCTTTGCCACCGGGGAGCTGTTTTTT
cdr3_aa: CASTFATGELFF

clone_size: few
j_call: TRBJ2-1
d_call: TRBD2
v_call: TRBV6-5
cdr3_nt: TGTGCCAGCAGTTTCACAGTTAGCGGGGGACCATACAATGAGCAGTTCTTC
cdr3_aa: CASSFTVSGGPYNEQFF

clone_size: -
j_call: TRBJ2-2
d_call: TRBD1
v_call: TRBV7-2
cdr3_nt: TGTGCCAGCAGCTTATTACTCCCGGACAGGGGGCGAGGTGTGAACACCGGGGAGCTGTTTTTT
cdr3_aa: CASSLLLPDRGRGVNTGELFF

clone_size: -
j_call: TRBJ2-1
d_call: -
v_call: TRBV7-6
cdr3_nt: TGTGCCAGCAGCTTAGTCCGAGCAGCGGGTTTTGATGAGCAGTTCTTC
cdr3_aa: CASSLVRAAGFDEQFF

clone_size: -
j_call: TRBJ2-1
d_call: TRBD2
v_call: TRBV5-1
cdr3_nt: TGCGCCAGCAGCTCCGTGCTAGCGGACAATGAGCAGTTCTTC
cdr3_aa: CASSSVLADNEQFF

clone_size: many
j_call: TRBJ2-3
d_call: -
v_call: TRBV7-2
cdr3_nt: TGTGCCAGCAGCTTAGCGGGGGGGCGGAGAGATACGCAGTATTTT
cdr3_aa: CASSLAGGRRDTQYF

clone_size: -
j_call: TRBJ2-2
d_call: TRBD1
v_call: TRBV15
cdr3_nt: TGTGCCACCACCTCAGAGTTGGACAGGGGCGACACCGGGGAGCTGTTTTTT
cdr3_aa: CATTSELDRGDTGELFF

clone_size: few
j_call: TRBJ2-7
d_call: -
v_call: TRBV2
cdr3_nt: TGTGCCAGCAGTGAAGGCTCTGGGTACGTTTACGAGCAGTACTTC
cdr3_aa: CASSEGSGYVYEQYF

clone_size: many
j_call: TRBJ1-1
d_call: -
v_call: TRBV19
cdr3_nt: TGTGCCAGTAGTATTCACACTGAAGCTTTCTTT
cdr3_aa: CASSIHTEAFF

clone_size: -
j_call: TRBJ1-1
d_call: TRBD1
v_call: TRBV27
cdr3_nt: TGTGCCAGCAGCCGACAGGGCGAAGGGACTGAAGCTTTCTTT
cdr3_aa: CASSRQGEGTEAFF

clone_size: few
j_call: TRBJ2-3
d_call: -
v_call: TRBV7-9
cdr3_nt: TGTGCCAGCAGCTTAGCGCGAGAACTCCTCACAGATACGCAGTATTTT
cdr3_aa: CASSLARELLTDTQYF

clone_size: few
j_call: TRBJ1-2
d_call: TRBD1
v_call: TRBV7-9
cdr3_nt: TGTGCCAGCAGCTTACCCGCACACCGCCCGGGACAGGGGCAGATTTATGGCTACACCTTC
cdr3_aa: CASSLPAHRPGQGQIYGYTF

clone_size: -
j_call: TRBJ1-2
d_call: TRBD1
v_call: TRBV6-5
cdr3_nt: TGTGCCAGCAGTTACGGTCGCGGGACAGGGGATGGCTACACCTTC
cdr3_aa: CASSYGRGTGDGYTF

clone_size: -
j_call: TRBJ2-7
d_call: TRBD2
v_call: TRBV4-1
cdr3_nt: TGCGCCAGCAGCCAAGGCACCAAATCGGGAGGTAACGAGCAGTACTTC
cdr3_aa: CASSQGTKSGGNEQYF

clone_size: few
j_call: TRBJ1-5
d_call: -
v_call: TRBV20-1
cdr3_nt: TGCAGTGCGAGAAGCAGAAACAATCAGCCCCAGCATTTT
cdr3_aa: CSARSRNNQPQHF

clone_size: -
j_call: TRBJ2-3
d_call: TRBD2
v_call: TRBV7-6
cdr3_nt: TGTGCCAGCAGCTTTAGACTAGCAGGAACAGATACGCAGTATTTT
cdr3_aa: CASSFRLAGTDTQYF

clone_size: -
j_call: TRBJ1-3
d_call: -
v_call: TRBV19
cdr3_nt: TGTGCCAGTAGTGGGGCGGCCTCTGGAAACACCATATATTTT
cdr3_aa: CASSGAASGNTIYF

clone_size: -
j_call: TRBJ2-1
d_call: TRBD1
v_call: TRBV5-1
cdr3_nt: TGCGCCAGCAGCCCGGACAGGGGGACACTTAATGAGCAGTTCTTC
cdr3_aa: CASSPDRGTLNEQFF

clone_size: few
j_call: TRBJ1-6
d_call: -
v_call: TRBV6-1
cdr3_nt: TGTGCCAGCAGTGACAGGTTGGCCTCCTATAATTCACCCCTCCACTTT
cdr3_aa: CASSDRLASYNSPLHF

clone_size: -
j_call: TRBJ1-6
d_call: -
v_call: TRBV7-9
cdr3_nt: TGTGCCAGCAGCCCCCCGGGGGGGCGGTCACCCCTCCACTTT
cdr3_aa: CASSPPGGRSPLHF

clone_size: -
j_call: TRBJ2-1
d_call: -
v_call: TRBV20-1
cdr3_nt: TGCAGTGCTAGAGGGGCCGGGAGTTACAATGAGCAGTTCTTC
cdr3_aa: CSARGAGSYNEQFF

clone_size: many
j_call: TRBJ2-3
d_call: TRBD2
v_call: TRBV18
cdr3_nt: TGTGCCAGCTCACCACCCAGCGGGGACTACACAGATACGCAGTATTTT
cdr3_aa: CASSPPSGDYTDTQYF

clone_size: few
j_call: TRBJ2-7
d_call: TRBD1
v_call: TRBV19
cdr3_nt: TGTGCCAGTAGTATAACCGGGACAGGGGCTTACGAGCAGTACTTC
cdr3_aa: CASSITGTGAYEQYF

clone_size: -
j_call: TRBJ1-2
d_call: -
v_call: TRBV4-3
cdr3_nt: TGCGCCAGCAGCCAAGATAGTGGGGGGGGCTATGGCTACACCTTC
cdr3_aa: CASSQDSGGGYGYTF

clone_size: -
j_call: TRBJ2-7
d_call: -
v_call: TRBV7-9
cdr3_nt: TGTGCCAGCAGCTCCTCTTTCGAGCAGTACTTC
cdr3_aa: CASSSSFEQYF

clone_size: -
j_call: TRBJ2-7
d_call: TRBD1
v_call: TRBV27
cdr3_nt: TGTGCCAGCAGTTTCGAAGGGGGCGCTTACGAGCAGTACTTC
cdr3_aa: CASSFEGGAYEQYF

clone_size: -
j_call: TRBJ1-5
d_call: -
v_call: TRBV15
cdr3_nt: TGTGCCACCAGCAACCGGGACAATCAGCCCCAGCATTTT
cdr3_aa: CATSNRDNQPQHF

clone_size: few
j_call: TRBJ1-6
d_call: -
v_call: TRBV27
cdr3_nt: TGTGCCAGCAGTTTGAATAGGGGGGGGCCTTCACCCCTCCACTTT
cdr3_aa: CASSLNRGGPSPLHF

clone_size: -
j_call: TRBJ1-1
d_call: TRBD1
v_call: TRBV9
cdr3_nt: TGTGCCAGCATCGTAGAACCCGTTAGGGGGCAAACTGAAGCTTTCTTT
cdr3_aa: CASIVEPVRGQTEAFF

clone_size: few
j_call: TRBJ1-1
d_call: -
v_call: TRBV7-9
cdr3_nt: TGTGCCAGCAGTCAGTCGGGGGGGAACACTGAAGCTTTCTTT
cdr3_aa: CASSQSGGNTEAFF

clone_size: many
j_call: TRBJ2-2
d_call: -
v_call: TRBV7-2
cdr3_nt: TGTGCCACCCCGAGGGGGGGATACACCGGGGAGCTGTTTTTT
cdr3_aa: CATPRGGYTGELFF

clone_size: -
j_call: TRBJ2-1
d_call: -
v_call: TRBV28
cdr3_nt: TGTGCCAGCAGTTCTAGACGGACCTACAATGAGCAGTTCTTC
cdr3_aa: CASSSRRTYNEQFF

clone_size: many
j_call: TRBJ1-5
d_call: -
v_call: TRBV4-1
cdr3_nt: TGTGCCAGCAGCCAAGGGGTAAATCAGCCCCAGCATTTT
cdr3_aa: CASSQGVNQPQHF

clone_size: -
j_call: TRBJ1-6
d_call: -
v_call: TRBV11-2
cdr3_nt: TGTGCCAGCAGCTTAGATTTAGGGGACCGGGATACTTATAATTCACCCCTCCACTTT
cdr3_aa: CASSLDLGDRDTYNSPLHF

clone_size: -
j_call: TRBJ2-1
d_call: -
v_call: TRBV14
cdr3_nt: TGTGCCAGCAGCCTCCGTGGCTTGTGGAGTGGCAATGAGCAGTTCTTC
cdr3_aa: CASSLRGLWSGNEQFF

clone_size: -
j_call: TRBJ1-2
d_call: -
v_call: TRBV25-1
cdr3_nt: TGTGCCAGCAGTGAATATTGGCAGCTTAACTATGGCTACACCTTC
cdr3_aa: CASSEYWQLNYGYTF

clone_size: -
j_call: TRBJ2-1
d_call: -
v_call: TRBV29-1
cdr3_nt: TGCAGCGCCGAACTAGCCAATGAGCAGTTCTTC
cdr3_aa: CSAELANEQFF

clone_size: few
j_call: TRBJ2-1
d_call: -
v_call: TRBV28
cdr3_nt: TGTGCCAGCAGTTTAGGGCAGGGATACGGTGTTGTCTACAATGAGCAGTTCTTC
cdr3_aa: CASSLGQGYGVVYNEQFF

clone_size: -
j_call: TRBJ2-2
d_call: -
v_call: TRBV6-5
cdr3_nt: TGTGCCAGCAGTTACTCGAGTTCGGGAACCGGGGAGCTGTTTTTT
cdr3_aa: CASSYSSSGTGELFF

clone_size: few
j_call: TRBJ1-1
d_call: -
v_call: TRBV27
cdr3_nt: TGTGCCAGCAGCGAAAGGTCAAGGAACACTGAAGCTTTCTTT
cdr3_aa: CASSERSRNTEAFF

clone_size: -
j_call: TRBJ1-2
d_call: -
v_call: TRBV10-3
cdr3_nt: TGTGCCATCAGTGTTAGGGTTAACTATGGCTACACCTTC
cdr3_aa: CAISVRVNYGYTF

clone_size: -
j_call: TRBJ2-5
d_call: -
v_call: TRBV19
cdr3_nt: TGTGCCAGTAGTCCCGATGGGACCCAGTACTTC
cdr3_aa: CASSPDGTQYF

clone_size: -
j_call: TRBJ1-1
d_call: -
v_call: TRBV12-3/TRBV12-4
cdr3_nt: TGTGCCAGCAGTCCTGCCCTCGGGACTGAAGCTTTCTTT
cdr3_aa: CASSPALGTEAFF